Detailed here is one T cell receptor (beta chain). The antigen it binds to is not known. Within one base of it there is no much larger clone, and no base qualities were kept. The time point label here, explained by the study, means: baseline before first vaccination. The vaccinee samples were drawn from two UK trials, COV001 and COV002, one of which was a single-blind randomized controlled phase 2/3 trial testing AZD1222 (ChAdOx1 nCoV-19) in healthy adults. For TCRbeta chain sequencing, PBMC samples were collected from trial participants at day 0 and at day 28 after the second dose. This sample stems from a study of T cell responses to AZD1222 COVID-19 vaccine (TCRdb year 2021). Broadly, across the study: AZD1222 recipients given second doses at about 4 weeks or at about 12 weeks were pooled, since spike-specific TCR depth and breadth were not found to differ between the two schedules. TCR sequencing covered about 230 trial participants: some 210 given two doses of AZD1222 and around 25 given two doses of MenACWY control vaccine. Trial participants were enrolled by age into 18-55, 56-69 and 70-plus year subgroups, with 148, 28 and 57 TCR-sequenced participants respectively.

The CDR3 regions of human TCRbeta chains were subjected to immunosequencing. The original pipeline was this. TCRs in the repertoires were compared against a reference library of SARS-CoV-2-specific TCRs that had been generated with the MIRA antigen-specificity platform. Breadth meant the fraction of unique TCRs that were SARS-CoV-2-associated, whereas depth meant the fraction of total T cells that were SARS-CoV-2-associated. Each spike-specific TCR was assigned to its reactive spike region and to a CD4 or CD8 class using the MIRA data. Log10-transformed breadth and depth values were compared by one-way ANOVA with Sidak's multiple comparisons tests. TCRdb retrieved this table from immuneACCESS and kept in-frame rearrangements only. Not all clones are present; in checked studies, unresolved V genes account for under half, and no reason is known for the remainder. V and J calls and clone size are copied from that table; D and trimming were computed from the DNA. The sample table records 84,000 or so clones; 70% to 90% of these occur just once. Of the sample, about 8% falls within the top ten clones.

Compared with germline, V lacks 0 bases and J lacks 5 bases; bases without a gene match: 1. Inclusive of the bounding cysteine and phenylalanine, the CDR3 is 14 residues long. Just CDR3 DNA is preserved here, 42 bases in frame from base 1. From a lookup of the germline V gene, CDR1 and CDR2 are MNHEY and SVGAGI. What the research found in general, with its limitations: Conclusions about previously exposed vaccinees were limited because only six AZD1222 recipients were SARS-CoV-2 seropositive at baseline. Reportedly, close to half of the unique spike-specific TCRs recognized epitopes lying outside the regions that are mutated in the B.1.351 and B.1.1.7 variants. Most participants were white British and females outnumbered males, and the authors suggested that clonal diversity may have been underestimated. A significant rise in spike-specific TCR breadth and depth was observed after two AZD1222 doses relative to day 0 and relative to MenACWY recipients. Because no day 14 peak-response samples were available, the repertoires could be characterized only after the peak T cell response. The 56-69-year group was small, and its depth increase did not reach significance, likely because of low power. CD4 TCRs associated with the vaccine covered the entire spike protein, and the dominant responses were in regions 160-218 and 743-854.

The sequences come from peripheral blood, collected on day 0 of AZD1222 vaccination. This receptor was obtained from an adult in good health. The chain was built from TRBV6-5 and TRBJ2-5; the junction holds 9 bases that match TRBD1. The DNA sequence is TGTGCCAGCAGTTACTCAACAGGGGGCGAGACCCAGTACTTC. It translates as CASSYSTGGETQYF.